This section outlines one T cell receptor (beta chain) sequence together with its context. The target antigen is unknown. Germline V gene sequence: CDR1 SGHAT, CDR2 FQNNGV. This CDR3 is built from 17 residues. V lost 0 bases to trimming and J lost 6 bases; unmatched junction nucleotides: 10. This specimen belongs to a study of blood T cells in healthy people across ages. Study-wide results and caveats: Per million T cells, TCR beta diversity dropped about linearly as age rose. No conclusive comparison of naive versus antigen-experienced cells was possible with unsorted PBMCs.

Using a J-beta primer mix together with a sample-barcoded 5' primer, a second PCR was run for about 7 to 12 cycles. Each CDR3 protein gets one entry after TCRdb re-called the 5' RACE reads with MiXCR. The sample shows 1,500,000 or so distinct CDR3 sequences, about 45% of them seen only once. The source of this sequence is a woman in her late teens or twenties in good health. J is TRBJ2-1 and V is TRBV11-2; 8 nucleotides align to TRBD2. The sample consisted of blood. The CDR3 DNA reads as TGTGCCAGCAGCTTAGAAGGAGTAGCGGGATCGGGCAATGAGCAGTTCTTC. It specifies CASSLEGVAGSGNEQFF.